This TCR beta chain was captured in a study of blood T cell repertoires in COVID-19. Generated by immunoSEQ multiplex PCR, the TCRdb table keeps only in-frame clones and is missing some. The sample lists 230,000 or so clones; more than 65% were seen once. Enrollees, about 18 to 90 years old, lived in approximately 25 US areas. The CDR3 extends over 13 amino acids. Germline loops: CDR1 DFQATT, CDR2 SNEGSKA (reference sequence). V lost 3 bases and J 7 bases, leaving 16 bases between the germline ends. This clonotype was sampled from a man between 50 and 59 years old who had recovered from COVID-19. Sequencing was done on a sample of PBMCs or T cells enriched from blood (not recorded which). The chain joins TRBV20-1 to TRBJ2-7; D remains unclear. CDR3 DNA sequence: TGCAGTGCTAGTTTTCCAAACACCCGAGAGCAGTACTTC. Translating gives CSASFPNTREQYF.